Reported below is one T cell receptor beta chain. Once RNA had been extracted, it was reverse transcribed into cDNA to act as the sequencing template. The protocol was immunoSEQ multiplex PCR, while the TCRdb copy is restricted to in-frame clones and leaves out a portion. The sample includes about 69,000 clones, under 75% seen only once; the top ten take about a sixth. Germline V gene data show CDR1 as SGHDT and CDR2 as YYEEEE. Trimming stripped 0 bases from V and 6 bases from J, with 7 bases between. The CDR3 runs 13 residues. The data were obtained in a study of CD8+ T cells in alopecia areata. The chain couples TRBV5-6 to TRBJ2-1; D gene uncertain. This TCR was recovered from a human donor with alopecia areata. The material was CD8+ T cells sorted from blood, obtained at week 0. This CDR3 is CASSLGLVNEQFF. Here the CDR3 DNA reads TGTGCCAGCAGCTTGGGACTGGTCAATGAGCAGTTCTTC.